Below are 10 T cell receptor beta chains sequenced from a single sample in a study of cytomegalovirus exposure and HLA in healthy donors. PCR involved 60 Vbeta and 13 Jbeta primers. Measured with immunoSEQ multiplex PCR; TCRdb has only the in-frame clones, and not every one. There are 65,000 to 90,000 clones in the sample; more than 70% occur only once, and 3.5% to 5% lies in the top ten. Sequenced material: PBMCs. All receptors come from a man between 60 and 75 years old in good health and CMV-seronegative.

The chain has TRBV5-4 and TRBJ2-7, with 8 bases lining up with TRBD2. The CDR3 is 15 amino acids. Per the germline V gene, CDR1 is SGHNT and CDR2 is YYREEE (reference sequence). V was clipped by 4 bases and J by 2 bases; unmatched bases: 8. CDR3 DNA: TGTGCCAGCAGCCCGGCGGGGGGCGTCGCCTACGAGCAGTACTTC. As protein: CASSPAGGVAYEQYF.

The CDR3 DNA follows: TGCGCCAGCAGCTTGTGGGGACAGGGGGCCACTGAAGCTTTCTTT. Translation gives CASSLWGQGATEAFF. This chain joins TRBV5-1 and TRBJ1-1; the match to TRBD1 covers 12 bases. V gave up 1 base and J gave up 4 bases; unmatched junction bases: 2. Per germline, CDR1 SGHRS and CDR2 YFSETQ. This CDR3 is 15 amino acids long.

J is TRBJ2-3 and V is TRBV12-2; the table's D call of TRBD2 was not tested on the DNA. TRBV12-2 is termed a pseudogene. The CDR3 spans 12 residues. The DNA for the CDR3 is TGTGCAAGTCGGCAAACGGGGGATACGCAGTATTTT. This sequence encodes CASRQTGDTQYF.

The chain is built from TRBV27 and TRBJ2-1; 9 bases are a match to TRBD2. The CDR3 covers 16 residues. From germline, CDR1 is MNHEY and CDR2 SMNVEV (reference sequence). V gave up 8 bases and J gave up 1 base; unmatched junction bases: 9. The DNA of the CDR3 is TGTGCCAGCGGGTGGGGCGGGGGGGCTTCCTACAATGAGCAGTTCTTC. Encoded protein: CASGWGGGASYNEQFF.

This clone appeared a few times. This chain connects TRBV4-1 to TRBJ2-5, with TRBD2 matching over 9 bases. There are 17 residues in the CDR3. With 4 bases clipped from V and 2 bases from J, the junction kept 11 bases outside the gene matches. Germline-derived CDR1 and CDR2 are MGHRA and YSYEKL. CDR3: CASSPQSLAGSQETQYF. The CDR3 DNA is TGCGCCAGCAGCCCGCAGAGTCTAGCGGGGAGTCAAGAGACCCAGTACTTC.

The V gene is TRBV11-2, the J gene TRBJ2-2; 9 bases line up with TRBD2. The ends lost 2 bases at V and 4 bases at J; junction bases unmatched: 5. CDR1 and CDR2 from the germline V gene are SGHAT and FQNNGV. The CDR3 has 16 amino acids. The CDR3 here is CASSLLSSGATGELFF. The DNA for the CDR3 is TGTGCCAGCAGCTTACTGTCTAGCGGGGCCACCGGGGAGCTGTTTTTT.

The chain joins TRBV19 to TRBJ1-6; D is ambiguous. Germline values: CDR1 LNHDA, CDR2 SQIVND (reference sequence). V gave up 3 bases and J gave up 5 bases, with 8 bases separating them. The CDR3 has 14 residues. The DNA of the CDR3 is TGTGCCAGTAGTATCGGAGCAAATAATTCACCCCTCCACTTT. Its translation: CASSIGANNSPLHF.

Here the CDR3 DNA reads TGTGCCAGCAGTTTACTTAGTAGCAATCAGCCCCAGCATTTT. Its translation is CASSLLSSNQPQHF. The genes are TRBV27 and TRBJ1-5, with D hard to call. V lost 2 bases and J 0 bases, leaving 5 bases between the germline ends. Germline V gene data show CDR1 as MNHEY and CDR2 as SMNVEV (reference sequence). This CDR3 region has 14 residues.

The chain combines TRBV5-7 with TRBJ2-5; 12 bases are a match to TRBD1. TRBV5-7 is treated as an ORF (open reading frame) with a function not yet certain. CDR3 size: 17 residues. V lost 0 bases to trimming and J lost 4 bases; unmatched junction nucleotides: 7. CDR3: CASSLVRGQGARETQYF. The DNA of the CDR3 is TGTGCCAGCAGCTTGGTGAGGGGACAGGGGGCGAGAGAGACCCAGTACTTC.

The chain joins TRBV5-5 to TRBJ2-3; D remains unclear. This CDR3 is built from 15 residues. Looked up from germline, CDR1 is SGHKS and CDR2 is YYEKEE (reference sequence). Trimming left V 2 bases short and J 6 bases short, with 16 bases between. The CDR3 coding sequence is TGTGCCAGCAGCTTCTATTTTGGGCCAGTTGATACGCAGTATTTT. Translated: CASSFYFGPVDTQYF. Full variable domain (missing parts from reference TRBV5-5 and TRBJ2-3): DAGVTQSPTHLIKTRGQQVTLRCSPISGHKSVSWYQQVLGQGPQFIFQYYEKEERGRGNFPDRFSARQFPNYSSELNVNALLLGDSALYLCASSFYFGPVDTQYFGPGTRLTVL.